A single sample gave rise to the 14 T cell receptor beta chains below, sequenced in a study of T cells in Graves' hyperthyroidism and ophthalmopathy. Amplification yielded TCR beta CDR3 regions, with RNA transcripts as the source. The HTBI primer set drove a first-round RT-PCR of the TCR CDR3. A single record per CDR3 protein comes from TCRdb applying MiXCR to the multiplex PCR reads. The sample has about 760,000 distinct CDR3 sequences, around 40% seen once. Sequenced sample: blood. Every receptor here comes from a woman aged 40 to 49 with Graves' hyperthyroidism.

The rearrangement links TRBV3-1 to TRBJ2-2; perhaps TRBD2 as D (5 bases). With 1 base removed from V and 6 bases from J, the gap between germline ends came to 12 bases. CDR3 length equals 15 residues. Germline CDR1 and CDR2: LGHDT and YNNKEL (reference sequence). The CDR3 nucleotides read TGTGCCAGCAGCCAAGCCCTAGCCTGGGCCGGGGAGCTGTTTTTT. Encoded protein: CASSQALAWAGELFF. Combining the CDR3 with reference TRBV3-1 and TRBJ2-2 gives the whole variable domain DTAVSQTPKYLVTQMGNDKSIKCEQNLGHDTMYWYKQDSKKFLKIMFSYNNKELIINETVPNRFSPKSPDKAHLNLHINSLELGDSAVYFCASSQALAWAGELFFGEGSRLTVL.

The CDR3 is CASSASGSYTEAFF. The CDR3 DNA follows: TGTGCCAGCAGCGCCTCAGGGAGCTACACTGAAGCTTTCTTT. V gene TRBV9 combines with J gene TRBJ1-1; D is perhaps TRBD1 (5 bases). The CDR3 consists of 14 residues. The germline CDR1 and CDR2 sequences are SGDLS and YYNGEE. Trimming cost V 3 bases and J 3 bases, with 12 bases left between them. The variable domain in full, with the rest retrieved from reference TRBV9 and TRBJ1-1, is DSGVTQTPKHLITATGQRVTLRCSPRSGDLSVYWYQQSLDQGLQFLIQYYNGEERAKGNILERFSAQQFPDLHSELNLSSLELGDSALYFCASSASGSYTEAFFGQGTRLTVV.

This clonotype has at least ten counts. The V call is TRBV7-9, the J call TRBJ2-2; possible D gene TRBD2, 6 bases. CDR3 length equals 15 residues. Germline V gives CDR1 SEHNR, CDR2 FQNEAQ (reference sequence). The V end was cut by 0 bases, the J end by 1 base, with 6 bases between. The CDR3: CASSLAGGNTGELFF. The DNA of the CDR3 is TGTGCCAGCAGCTTAGCGGGAGGGAACACCGGGGAGCTGTTTTTT.

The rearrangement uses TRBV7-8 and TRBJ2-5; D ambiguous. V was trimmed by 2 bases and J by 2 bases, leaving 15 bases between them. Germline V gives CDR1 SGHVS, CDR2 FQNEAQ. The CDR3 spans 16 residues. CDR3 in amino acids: CASSLLLQQGQETQYF. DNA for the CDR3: TGTGCCAGCAGCTTACTTTTGCAACAAGGACAAGAGACCCAGTACTTC.

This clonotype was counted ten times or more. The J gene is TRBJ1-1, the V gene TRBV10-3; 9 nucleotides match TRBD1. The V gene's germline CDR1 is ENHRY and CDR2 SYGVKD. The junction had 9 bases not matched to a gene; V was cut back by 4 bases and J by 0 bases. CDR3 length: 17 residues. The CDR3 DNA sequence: TGTGCCATCAGTGGGAGACGGACAGGGGTAATGAACACTGAAGCTTTCTTT. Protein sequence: CAISGRRTGVMNTEAFF.

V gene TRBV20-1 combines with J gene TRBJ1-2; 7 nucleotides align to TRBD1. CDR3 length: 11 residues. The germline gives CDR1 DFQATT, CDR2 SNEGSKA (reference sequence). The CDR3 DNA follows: TGCGGCACAGGGGATGGCTATGGCTACACCTTC. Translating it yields CGTGDGYGYTF.

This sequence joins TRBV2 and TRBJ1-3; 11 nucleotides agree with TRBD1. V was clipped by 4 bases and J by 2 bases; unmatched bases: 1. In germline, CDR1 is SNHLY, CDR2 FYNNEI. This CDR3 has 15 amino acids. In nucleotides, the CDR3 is TGTGCCAGCAGTGGGACAGGGGGCACTGGAAACACCATATATTTT. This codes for CASSGTGGTGNTIYF.

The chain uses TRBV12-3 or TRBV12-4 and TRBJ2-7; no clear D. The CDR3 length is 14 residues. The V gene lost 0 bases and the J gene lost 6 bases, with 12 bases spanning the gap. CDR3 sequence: CASSLALQDLEQYF. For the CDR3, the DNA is TGTGCCAGCAGTTTAGCGCTCCAGGACCTCGAGCAGTACTTC.

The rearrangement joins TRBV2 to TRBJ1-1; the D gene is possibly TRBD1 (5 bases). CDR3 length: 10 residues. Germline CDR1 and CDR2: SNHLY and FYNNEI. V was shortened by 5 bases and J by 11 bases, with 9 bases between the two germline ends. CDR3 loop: CASSSGGAFF. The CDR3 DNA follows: TGTGCCAGCAGTTCCGGGGGGGCTTTCTTT. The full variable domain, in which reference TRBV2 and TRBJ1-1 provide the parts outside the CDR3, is EPEVTQTPSHQVTQMGQEVILRCVPISNHLYFYWYRQILGQKVEFLVSFYNNEISEKSEIFDDQFSVERPDGSNFTLKIRSTKLEDSAMYFCASSSGGAFFGQGTRLTVV.

The CDR3 DNA follows: TGCAGTGCCCCTCGAGCGGGGGCCGATGGCACTGAAGCTTTCTTT. This encodes CSAPRAGADGTEAFF. The genes are TRBV20-1 and TRBJ1-1, with D possibly matching TRBD1 (6 bases). This CDR3 is built from 15 residues. Germline assignment: CDR1 DFQATT and CDR2 SNEGSKA (reference sequence). The germline V and J ends were trimmed by 6 bases and 4 bases, with 21 bases remaining between them.

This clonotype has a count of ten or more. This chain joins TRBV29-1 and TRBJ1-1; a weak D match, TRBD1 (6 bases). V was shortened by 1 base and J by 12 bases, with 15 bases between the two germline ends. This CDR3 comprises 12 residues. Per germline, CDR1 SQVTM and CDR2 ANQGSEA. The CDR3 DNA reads TGCAGCGTTGAAGTGGGGGCCCTTGGGTCTTTCTTT. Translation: CSVEVGALGSFF.

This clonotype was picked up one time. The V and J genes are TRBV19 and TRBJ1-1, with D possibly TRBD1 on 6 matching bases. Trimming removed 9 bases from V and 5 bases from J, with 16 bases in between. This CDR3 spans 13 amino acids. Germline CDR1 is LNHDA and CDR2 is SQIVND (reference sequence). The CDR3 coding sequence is TGTGCCAGCTTCGTTCGACAGGCGACTGAAGCTTTCTTT. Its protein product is CASFVRQATEAFF.

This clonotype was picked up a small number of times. The CDR3 is CASSYSLQANLPQNTEAFF. Here the CDR3 DNA reads TGTGCCAGCAGTTACTCGTTACAGGCCAACCTCCCGCAGAACACTGAAGCTTTCTTT. V gene TRBV6-5 combines with J gene TRBJ1-1; tentatively, D is TRBD1 (5 bases). The CDR3 runs to 19 residues. V lost 0 bases and J lost 1, with 21 bases in between. CDR1 and CDR2 (germline): MNHEY, SVGAGI.

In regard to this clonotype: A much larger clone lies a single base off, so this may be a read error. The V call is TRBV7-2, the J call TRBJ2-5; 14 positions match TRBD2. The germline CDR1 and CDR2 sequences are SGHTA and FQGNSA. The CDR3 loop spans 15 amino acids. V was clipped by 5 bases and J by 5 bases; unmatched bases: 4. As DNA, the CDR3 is TGTGCCAGCAGCGCAGGGACTAGCGGGAGTGAGACCCAGTACTTC. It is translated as CASSAGTSGSETQYF. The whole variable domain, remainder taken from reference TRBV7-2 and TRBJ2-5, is GAGVSQSPSNKVTEKGKDVELRCDPISGHTALYWYRQSLGQGLEFLIYFQGNSAPDKSGLPSDRFSAERTGGSVSTLTIQRTQQEDSAVYLCASSAGTSGSETQYFGPGTRLLVL.